These 12 T cell receptor beta chains were sequenced from one sample in a study of blood T cell repertoires in COVID-19. The data were produced by immunoSEQ multiplex PCR, yet TCRdb's version contains in-frame clones alone and is incomplete. The table shows about 270,000 clones, with 90% occurring only once. Sequenced sample: PBMCs or T cells enriched from blood (not recorded which). Receptor source: a woman in her 30s with acute COVID-19.

This chain links TRBV6-5 with TRBJ2-1; TRBD2 agrees at 12 bases. The V gene end was trimmed by 5 bases and the J gene end by 10 bases; junction bases not matched to a gene: 6. Germline V gene data show CDR1 as MNHEY and CDR2 as SVGAGI. The length of the CDR3 is 14 residues. CDR3 coding DNA: TGTGCCAGCAGTCGACTAGCGGGGGAATGGGAGCAGTTCTTC. It translates to CASSRLAGEWEQFF.

The V call is TRBV25-1, the J call TRBJ2-1, with 11 bases lining up with TRBD1. The CDR3 runs 16 residues. Germline-derived CDR1 and CDR2 are MGHDK and SYGVNS. V gave up 1 base and J gave up 5 bases; unmatched junction bases: 4. The CDR3: CASSEWTGGANNEQFF. The CDR3 region has the DNA TGTGCCAGCAGTGAATGGACAGGGGGCGCAAACAATGAGCAGTTCTTC. Supplemented by reference TRBV25-1 and TRBJ2-1, the full variable domain reads EADIYQTPRYLVIGTGKKITLECSQTMGHDKMYWYQQDPGMELHLIHYSYGVNSTEKGDLSSESTVSRIRTEHFPLTLESARPSHTSQYLCASSEWTGGANNEQFFGPGTRLTVL.

The gene calls are TRBV5-1 and TRBJ2-2; no firm D call. The V gene's germline CDR1 is SGHRS and CDR2 YFSETQ. The CDR3 is made up of 12 amino acids. Trimming pared 4 bases from V and 6 bases from J, leaving 7 bases between. The CDR3 reads CASSGSPGELFF. The CDR3 region has the DNA TGCGCCAGCAGCGGCTCCCCCGGGGAGCTGTTTTTT.

The rearrangement joins TRBV24-1 to TRBJ2-2, with 7 bases matching TRBD2. Germline assignment: CDR1 KGHDR and CDR2 SFDVKD. CDR3 length equals 15 residues. The V segment lost 0 bases and the J segment 5 bases; nucleotides outside the gene matches: 2. CDR3 coding DNA: TGTGCCACCAGTGATTTGGGGGAGGGGACCGGGGAGCTGTTTTTT. Translated, it gives CATSDLGEGTGELFF.

As DNA, the CDR3 is TGTGCCAGCAGTTACCTCACTAGCGGGAGTAACGAGCAGTACTTC. Translating gives CASSYLTSGSNEQYF. J is TRBJ2-7 and V is TRBV2, with 11 bases lining up with TRBD2. The V segment lost 5 bases and the J segment 5 bases; nucleotides outside the gene matches: 8. Germline assignment: CDR1 SNHLY and CDR2 FYNNEI. CDR3 length: 15 amino acids.

V is TRBV6-2 or TRBV6-3 and J is TRBJ2-1, with 11 bases lining up with TRBD2. Per germline, CDR1 MNHEY and CDR2 SVGEGT. The length of the CDR3 is 14 residues. The trim removed 2 bases at V and 6 bases at J, leaving 0 bases unmatched. The CDR3 DNA sequence: TGTGCCAGCAGTTACACTAGCGGGAGCAATGAGCAGTTCTTC. The encoded protein is CASSYTSGSNEQFF.

The chain uses TRBV28 and TRBJ1-5; D possibly corresponds to TRBD1 (6 bases). V shed 2 bases and J shed 3 bases, with 17 bases lying between them. Germline CDR1 and CDR2: MDHEN and SYDVKM. The CDR3 sequence is 17 residues long. In DNA, the CDR3 is TGTGCCAGCAGTTTAATTGGTGGGGGCAGGTACAATCAGCCCCAGCATTTT. Translated, it gives CASSLIGGGRYNQPQHF.

The chain links TRBV29-1 to TRBJ2-7; perhaps TRBD1 as D (5 bases). The V gene lost 7 bases and the J gene lost 5 bases, with 15 bases spanning the gap. The CDR3 sequence is 12 residues long. Germline V gene sequence: CDR1 SQVTM, CDR2 ANQGSEA. CDR3 amino acids: CSARKTGDEQYF. In nucleotides, the CDR3 is TGCAGCGCTAGAAAAACAGGAGACGAGCAGTACTTC.

The chain is built from TRBV2 and TRBJ2-5; D perhaps matches TRBD2 (6 bases). There are 14 residues in the CDR3. Per germline, CDR1 SNHLY and CDR2 FYNNEI. The ends were cut back, 6 bases at V and 5 bases at J, with 16 bases in the middle. The CDR3 region is CASRDLDRGETQYF. The CDR3 DNA is TGTGCCAGCAGGGACTTGGACCGGGGGGAGACCCAGTACTTC.

This chain uses TRBV15 with TRBJ2-7; D ambiguous. The germline V gene encodes CDR1 LNHNV and CDR2 YYDKDF (reference sequence). Trimming pared 8 bases from V and 6 bases from J, leaving 11 bases between. CDR3 length: 11 amino acids. The chain's CDR3 is CATSLYSEQYF. CDR3 nucleotides: TGTGCCACCTCACTGTATAGCGAGCAGTACTTC. The full variable domain, in which reference TRBV15 and TRBJ2-7 provide the parts outside the CDR3, is DAMVIQNPRYQVTQFGKPVTLSCSQTLNHNVMYWYQQKSSQAPKLLFHYYDKDFNNEADTPDNFQSRRPNTSFCFLDIRSPGLGDTAMYLCATSLYSEQYFGPGTRLTVT.

V is TRBV27 and J is TRBJ1-5; D gene ambiguous. V was shortened by 7 bases and J by 4 bases, with 11 bases between the two germline ends. The CDR3 has 13 residues. The V gene's germline CDR1 is MNHEY and CDR2 SMNVEV (reference sequence). CDR3 loop: CASKGAGNQPQHF. CDR3 bases: TGTGCCAGCAAGGGAGCGGGAAATCAGCCCCAGCATTTT.

The chain links TRBV27 to TRBJ2-3; D may be TRBD2 (5 bases). In germline, CDR1 is MNHEY, CDR2 SMNVEV (reference sequence). This CDR3 has 14 amino acids. V gave up 5 bases and J gave up 2 bases, with 11 bases separating them. For the CDR3, the DNA is TGTGCCAGCAGTCCCTTAGCGACCACAGATACGCAGTATTTT. As protein: CASSPLATTDTQYF.